A single sample is the source of the 30 T cell receptor beta chains below, sequenced in a study of T cells in Graves' hyperthyroidism and ophthalmopathy (dated by TCRdb to the late 2010s). Libraries came from multiplex PCR. For sequencing, an Illumina HiSeq 2000 was employed. Amplification of TCR beta CDR3 regions was carried out from RNA transcripts. A first-round RT-PCR of the TCR CDR3 used the HTBI primer set with the Qiagen OneStep RT-PCR kit. TCRdb reran the public reads through fastp at Q25 and MiXCR, keeping productive beta chains. Rows merge per CDR3 protein into single entries with the most common DNA and genes. The sample has roughly 550,000 distinct CDR3 sequences on record, around 15% of them singletons. The biggest ten clones account for approximately 30% of the sample. Sequenced sample: blood. The receptors were sampled from a woman in her twenties or thirties with Graves' ophthalmopathy.

There are a few counts of this clonotype. A read error is possible here, since a much larger clone lies one base away. The chain links TRBV28 to TRBJ2-7, with unresolved D. This CDR3 is built from 13 residues. CDR1 MDHEN and CDR2 SYDVKM come from the germline V gene. The CDR3: CASSLQPSYEQCF. CDR3 sequence (DNA): TGTGCCAGCAGTTTGCAGCCCTCCTACGAGCAGTGCTTC. Looking up the rest from reference TRBV28 and TRBJ2-7 gives the full variable domain: DVKVTQSSRYLVKRTGEKVFLECVQDMDHENMFWYRQDPGLGLRLIYFSYDVKMKEKGDIPEGYSVSREKKERFSLILESASTNQTSMYLCASSLQPSYEQCFGPGTRLTVT.

The rearrangement links TRBV4-2 to TRBJ1-2, with D perhaps matching TRBD1 (6 bases). The ends were cut back, 0 bases at V and 7 bases at J, with 18 bases in the middle. Germline-derived CDR1 and CDR2 are LGHNA and YNFKEQ. The CDR3 covers 16 residues. In nucleotides, the CDR3 is TGTGCCAGCAGCCAAGATCGCATTCCGGGGGGCAGTGGCTACACCTTC. This translates into CASSQDRIPGGSGYTF.

This clonotype showed up many times. V gene TRBV28 combines with J gene TRBJ1-1; D not resolved. The V gene lost 7 bases and the J gene lost 5 bases, with 8 bases spanning the gap. Germline assignment: CDR1 MDHEN and CDR2 SYDVKM. The CDR3 extends over 11 amino acids. CDR3 residues: CASTSFTEAFF. The CDR3 region has the DNA TGTGCCAGCACTTCATTTACTGAAGCTTTCTTT.

This clonotype was seen at least ten times. V gene TRBV20-1 combines with J gene TRBJ1-1; D call uncertain. Germline V gene sequence: CDR1 DFQATT, CDR2 SNEGSKA (reference sequence). CDR3 length: 13 residues. V was shortened by 6 bases and J by 5 bases, with 16 bases between the two germline ends. The CDR3 reads CSATRTAGTEAFF. The DNA of the CDR3 is TGCAGTGCCACCAGGACGGCCGGTACTGAAGCTTTCTTT.

This clonotype was observed many times. The rearrangement uses TRBV28 and TRBJ1-4; 10 bases align to TRBD1. This CDR3 spans 15 amino acids. The germline V gene has CDR1 MDHEN and CDR2 SYDVKM. The V segment lost 6 bases and the J segment 7 bases; nucleotides outside the gene matches: 8. The CDR3 bases are TGTGCCAGCAGCTGGGGGACAGGGGTAGGTGAAAAACTGTTTTTT. Translated: CASSWGTGVGEKLFF.

This clonotype was observed many times. The chain couples TRBV7-9 to TRBJ2-1; 11 bases align to TRBD2. V shed 5 bases, J shed 4 bases, and the junction held 10 bases outside the gene matches. The CDR3 totals 17 residues. Germline V gives CDR1 SEHNR, CDR2 FQNEAQ (reference sequence). DNA for the CDR3: TGTGCCAGCAGCCCGAACAGACTAGCGGGGAGATACAATGAGCAGTTCTTC. It translates to CASSPNRLAGRYNEQFF.

Comment on this clonotype: Being one base from a much bigger clone, this may be a read error. The gene calls are TRBV7-8 and TRBJ2-1; D might be TRBD2 (5 bases). The CDR3 spans 11 residues. Germline-derived CDR1 and CDR2 are SGHVS and FQNEAQ. The CDR3 region is CASSYSDERFF. The CDR3 bases are TGTGCCAGCAGTTATAGCGATGAGCGGTTCTTC.

This clonotype was observed a few times. V is TRBV11-2 and J is TRBJ2-4; D assignment may be TRBD1 or TRBD2 (5 bases each). Germline CDR1 is SGHAT and CDR2 is FQNNGV. This CDR3 comprises 14 residues. The V and J ends lost 5 bases and 6 bases respectively, with 14 bases between them. The CDR3 sequence is CASSGTDGGNIQYF. The CDR3 DNA is TGTGCCAGCAGCGGCACTGATGGGGGAAACATTCAGTACTTC. The full variable domain, rest sourced from reference TRBV11-2 and TRBJ2-4, is EAGVAQSPRYKIIEKRQSVAFWCNPISGHATLYWYQQILGQGPKLLIQFQNNGVVDDSQLPKDRFSAERLKGVDSTLKIQPAKLEDSAVYLCASSGTDGGNIQYFGAGTRLSVL.

This clonotype was seen repeatedly, ten times or more. CDR3 in amino acids: CASSNDPYEQYF. The DNA for the CDR3 is TGTGCCAGCAGTAACGATCCCTACGAGCAGTACTTC. The chain carries TRBV12-3 or TRBV12-4 and TRBJ2-7; D ambiguous. V was cut by 5 bases and J by 2 bases, with 7 bases left in between. The CDR3 is 12 amino acids.

To note about this clonotype: With a much larger clone just one base away, this may be a read error. The chain recombines TRBV28 with TRBJ2-4; a possible D gene is TRBD2 (6 bases). The CDR3 spans 17 residues. Germline assignment: CDR1 MDHEN and CDR2 SYDVKM. DNA of the CDR3: TGTGCCAGCAGTTCCCCGGGGCGGTTACTAGCCAAAAACATTCAGCACTTC. As protein: CASSSPGRLLAKNIQHF.

The CDR3 spells CASREDREGLATQYF. DNA for the CDR3: TGCGCCAGCAGGGAAGACAGGGAAGGTCTGGCGACCCAGTACTTC. This chain links TRBV10-2 with TRBJ2-5, with 7 bases matching TRBD1. From germline, CDR1 is WSHSY and CDR2 SAAADI. V was pared by 6 bases and J by 7 bases, with 14 bases of the junction left unmatched. CDR3 length: 15 residues.

The table lists this clonotype with many counts. The CDR3 reads CSPYWGQETQYF. The CDR3 DNA follows: TGCAGTCCCTATTGGGGACAAGAGACCCAGTACTTC. The chain carries TRBV20-1 and TRBJ2-5, with D uncertain. The V gene's germline CDR1 is DFQATT and CDR2 SNEGSKA (reference sequence). V was trimmed by 8 bases and J by 2 bases, leaving 12 bases between them. The CDR3 has 12 amino acids.

This chain links TRBV25-1 with TRBJ1-4, with no clear D. The CDR3 consists of 15 residues. Trimming cost V 7 bases and J 3 bases, with 15 bases left between them. The germline V gene encodes CDR1 MGHDK and CDR2 SYGVNS. DNA for the CDR3: TGTGCCAGCACAGCGAGCCTCCGTTCTAATGAAAAACTGTTTTTT. The encoded protein is CASTASLRSNEKLFF.

The V and J genes are TRBV6-2 or TRBV6-3 and TRBJ2-1; possible D gene TRBD1, 5 bases. The CDR3 extends over 14 amino acids. V gave up 8 bases and J gave up 5 bases, with 16 bases separating them. Germline-derived CDR1 and CDR2 are MNHEY and SVGEGT. The DNA for the CDR3 is TGTGCCAGCGATGCCTATGACAGCAACAATGAGCAGTTCTTC. Its translation: CASDAYDSNNEQFF.

This clonotype was found many times. This chain connects TRBV20-1 to TRBJ2-7, with D possibly being TRBD2 (6 bases). The V end was cut by 3 bases, the J end by 0 bases, with 18 bases between. Germline V CDR1 and CDR2: DFQATT, SNEGSKA (reference sequence). CDR3 length: 16 amino acids. The CDR3 bases are TGCAGTGCTAGCGATTTCCGGGGGAGGCCCTCCTACGAGCAGTACTTC. Encoded protein: CSASDFRGRPSYEQYF.

This clonotype was found many times. The chain employs TRBV20-1 and TRBJ2-5, with 7 positions matching TRBD1. Trimming removed 4 bases from V and 1 base from J; junction bases left unmatched: 3. Germline loops: CDR1 DFQATT, CDR2 SNEGSKA (reference sequence). This CDR3 has 13 amino acids. CDR3 DNA sequence: TGCAGTGCTACCGGGACAGTCCAAGAGACCCAGTACTTC. Its translation is CSATGTVQETQYF.

Comment on this clonotype: A much larger clone is a single base away; this may be a read error. The chain employs TRBV2 and TRBJ2-7; D possibly corresponds to TRBD2 (6 bases). Deletions cut 0 bases from V and 1 base from J, with 13 bases between. Germline V gives CDR1 SNHLY, CDR2 FYNNEI. The CDR3 totals 16 residues. Here the CDR3 DNA reads TGTGCCAGCAGTGAAGCGCCTAGCGCGTTGTCCTACGAGCAGTACTTC. It specifies CASSEAPSALSYEQYF. Drawing the rest from reference TRBV2 and TRBJ2-7, the complete variable domain is EPEVTQTPSHQVTQMGQEVILRCVPISNHLYFYWYRQILGQKVEFLVSFYNNEISEKSEIFDDQFSVERPDGSNFTLKIRSTKLEDSAMYFCASSEAPSALSYEQYFGPGTRLTVT.

The gene calls are TRBV4-2 and TRBJ2-3, with D possibly being TRBD2 (6 bases). CDR1 is LGHNA and CDR2 is YNFKEQ in the germline V gene. Trimming pared 4 bases from V and 3 bases from J, leaving 14 bases between. This CDR3 contains 15 residues. The chain's CDR3 is CASSRVGSGTDTQYF. In nucleotides, the CDR3 is TGTGCCAGCAGCCGGGTCGGGAGCGGAACAGATACGCAGTATTTT.

This clonotype was seen at least ten times. J is TRBJ2-4 and V is TRBV6-1; 8 bases match TRBD1. CDR3 length: 15 amino acids. Looked up from germline, CDR1 is MNHNS and CDR2 is SASEGT. Trimming cost V 5 bases and J 4 bases; bases outside gene matches: 7. The CDR3 DNA follows: TGTGCCAGCAGTACGACAGGGGTCGGGAAAAACATTCAGTACTTC. It codes for CASSTTGVGKNIQYF.

This clonotype was found many times. V gene TRBV27 combines with J gene TRBJ2-7, with D tentatively TRBD1 or TRBD2 (7 bases each). The CDR3 runs to 14 residues. Germline lookup yields CDR1 MNHEY and CDR2 SMNVEV (reference sequence). The V end was cut by 7 bases, the J end by 6 bases, with 19 bases between. CDR3 DNA: TGTGCCAGCAACAGGGGAGGGTCCAACGGCGAGCAGTACTTC. Translation gives CASNRGGSNGEQYF.

The chain uses TRBV24-1 and TRBJ2-7, with TRBD2 matching over 9 bases. V lost 1 base and J lost 5; bases outside the gene matches: 11. The CDR3 is made up of 17 amino acids. Germline-derived CDR1 and CDR2 are KGHDR and SFDVKD. CDR3 in DNA: TGTGCCACCAGTGATTTTAGGAGTAGCGGGAGTATCCACGAGCAGTACTTC. This sequence encodes CATSDFRSSGSIHEQYF.

This clonotype showed up just a few times. J is TRBJ1-4 and V is TRBV24-1; a weak D match, TRBD1 (6 bases). Germline V CDR1 and CDR2: KGHDR, SFDVKD. Trimming left V 3 bases short and J 4 bases short, with 14 bases between. The CDR3 extends over 16 amino acids. In DNA form, the CDR3 reads TGTGCCACCAGTGATGCATCGACAGGAGTTAATGAAAAACTGTTTTTT. The encoded protein is CATSDASTGVNEKLFF.

The chain is built from TRBV9 and TRBJ2-2, with TRBD1 as a possible D gene (6 bases). Germline CDR1 is SGDLS and CDR2 is YYNGEE. The CDR3 is made up of 13 amino acids. V was pared by 7 bases and J by 2 bases, with 9 bases between. The CDR3 DNA follows: TGTGCCAGCCTTGGGACAAACACCGGGGAGCTGTTTTTT. This encodes CASLGTNTGELFF.

V usage is TRBV7-2 and J usage is TRBJ2-1, with a possible D match to TRBD2 (5 bases). V was pared by 3 bases and J by 7 bases, with 13 bases between. Per the germline V gene, CDR1 is SGHTA and CDR2 is FQGNSA. The CDR3 is 14 amino acids. This CDR3 is CASSFGLLGNEQFF. Written as DNA, the CDR3 is TGTGCCAGCAGCTTCGGACTCCTAGGGAATGAGCAGTTCTTC. Looking up the rest from reference TRBV7-2 and TRBJ2-1 gives the full variable domain: GAGVSQSPSNKVTEKGKDVELRCDPISGHTALYWYRQSLGQGLEFLIYFQGNSAPDKSGLPSDRFSAERTGGSVSTLTIQRTQQEDSAVYLCASSFGLLGNEQFFGPGTRLTVL.

The rearrangement joins TRBV10-3 to TRBJ2-5, with 8 nucleotides matching TRBD1. V gave up 3 bases and J gave up 4 bases; unmatched junction bases: 4. In germline, CDR1 is ENHRY, CDR2 SYGVKD. This CDR3 spans 14 amino acids. The CDR3 protein is CAISDGQGGETQYF. The DNA of the CDR3 is TGTGCCATCAGTGACGGACAGGGTGGAGAGACCCAGTACTTC.

This clonotype was seen a handful of times. V usage is TRBV2 and J usage is TRBJ1-1, with D uncertain. This CDR3 spans 10 amino acids. The germline V gene encodes CDR1 SNHLY and CDR2 FYNNEI. The V end lost 6 bases, the J end lost 11 bases, and 10 bases lay between the germline ends. The CDR3 DNA follows: TGTGCCAGCAGGGACTTTGAGGCTTTCTTT. Its translation: CASRDFEAFF.

In this sample, this clonotype turned up a few times. The chain employs TRBV15 and TRBJ2-3, with no clear D. The germline V and J ends were trimmed by 9 bases and 1 base, with 14 bases remaining between them. Germline assignment: CDR1 LNHNV and CDR2 YYDKDF (reference sequence). The CDR3 runs 14 residues. The CDR3 DNA sequence: TGTGCCACTAGCCCCCGGTGGGGCACAGATACGCAGTATTTT. It encodes CATSPRWGTDTQYF.

This clonotype has a handful of counts. The CDR3 reads CASSVGGRETQYF. CDR3 nucleotides: TGTGCCAGCAGCGTAGGAGGCAGGGAGACCCAGTACTTC. This chain joins TRBV9 and TRBJ2-5; no definite D call. Trimming removed 0 bases from V and 5 bases from J, with 8 bases in between. The length of the CDR3 is 13 residues. CDR1 and CDR2 (germline): SGDLS, YYNGEE.

This clonotype was found many times. The V gene is TRBV6-1, the J gene TRBJ2-5, with TRBD1 matching over 9 bases. CDR1 is MNHNS and CDR2 is SASEGT in the germline V gene. Germline trimming cut 7 bases from V and 5 bases from J; bases unmatched to any gene: 11. CDR3 length equals 15 residues. This chain's CDR3 is CASISGQGRTETQYF. The CDR3 DNA follows: TGTGCCAGCATTTCCGGACAGGGGAGGACGGAGACCCAGTACTTC.

This sequence joins TRBV4-3 and TRBJ2-5; TRBD2 matches 9 bases. Germline V gives CDR1 LGHNA, CDR2 YSLEER. The V gene end was trimmed by 1 base and the J gene end by 5 bases; junction bases not matched to a gene: 11. The CDR3 extends over 17 amino acids. The CDR3 loop reads CASSQGLTSGRIETQYF. CDR3 sequence (DNA): TGCGCCAGCAGCCAAGGCCTGACGAGCGGGAGGATCGAGACCCAGTACTTC.